Sequencing of this T cell receptor (beta chain) was carried out in a study of identical twins. This clonotype was detected ten times or more. What it recognizes is unknown. There are 14 residues in the CDR3. J was trimmed by 15 bases and V by 4 bases; bases with no gene match: 10. Notes on the study in general: Insertions ran lower in abundant cord blood beta clonotypes, though not in memory repertoires.

MiXCR, applied by TCRdb to the 5' RACE reads, yields one record per CDR3 protein. The table shows 400,000 to 550,000 distinct CDR3 sequences, with approximately 22% occurring only once. These data were also filed under a second study, of T cells expressing NK-cell markers. Per that paper: Cells sorted as CD3+CD56+NKG2C+, CD3+CD56+NKG2C- and CD3+CD56-NKG2C+ T cells supplied the TCR beta repertoires. In four donors, these clonotypes also led the CD3+CD56-NKG2C+ fraction.

This chain joins TRBV12-3 or TRBV12-4 and TRBJ2-1, with TRBD2 identical over 12 bases. The sequence came from a woman younger than 30 in good health. Sequencing was carried out using CD4+ T cells sorted from blood. In DNA form, the CDR3 reads TGTGCCAGCAGTTCAACTAGCGGGAGGACCGAGTGGTTCTTC. The encoded protein is CASSSTSGRTEWFF.